What follows are 20 T cell receptor beta chains derived from one specimen sequenced in a study of blood T cell repertoires in COVID-19. Repertoires were generated with immunoSEQ multiplex PCR, while TCRdb's copy carries only in-frame clones and drops some. The table shows some 420,000 clones, with 80% to 90% occurring only once. The sequencing input was PBMCs or T cells enriched from blood (not recorded which). The receptor source for this set is a man aged 25 to 40 who had recovered from COVID-19.

The chain is built from TRBV3-1 (or the pseudogene TRBV3-2) and TRBJ2-7, with D maybe TRBD1 (6 bases). The length of the CDR3 is 14 residues. The germline gives CDR1 LGHDT, CDR2 YNNKEL (reference sequence). V shed 1 base and J shed 5 bases, with 12 bases lying between them. The CDR3 nucleotides read TGTGCCAGCAGCCAAGCCGGGACATATAACGAGCAGTACTTC. This gives the protein CASSQAGTYNEQYF.

The chain joins TRBV30 to TRBJ2-3; D might be TRBD2 (6 bases). The germline CDR1 and CDR2 sequences are GTSNPN and SVGIG (reference sequence). This CDR3 contains 16 residues. Trimming stripped 3 bases from V and 2 bases from J, with 18 bases between. The CDR3 is CAWREGIGGDTDTQYF. The CDR3 DNA reads as TGTGCCTGGAGGGAGGGGATAGGTGGGGACACAGATACGCAGTATTTT. The full variable domain, with the rest looked up from reference TRBV30 and TRBJ2-3, is SQTIHQWPATLVQPVGSPLSLECTVEGTSNPNLYWYRQAAGRGLQLLFYSVGIGQISSEVPQNLSASRPQDRQFILSSKKLLLSDSGFYLCAWREGIGGDTDTQYFGPGTRLTVL.

This chain uses TRBV28 with TRBJ1-6; possible D gene TRBD1, 5 bases. The germline V gene encodes CDR1 MDHEN and CDR2 SYDVKM. This CDR3 region has 14 residues. V shed 5 bases and J shed 6 bases, with 11 bases lying between them. The CDR3 sequence: CASSPGGFNSPLHF. The DNA of the CDR3 is TGTGCCAGCAGTCCCGGGGGATTTAATTCACCCCTCCACTTT. Combining the CDR3 with reference TRBV28 and TRBJ1-6 gives the whole variable domain DVKVTQSSRYLVKRTGEKVFLECVQDMDHENMFWYRQDPGLGLRLIYFSYDVKMKEKGDIPEGYSVSREKKERFSLILESASTNQTSMYLCASSPGGFNSPLHFGNGTRLTVT.

Of note for this clone: Other DNA sequences in the same sample also yield this CDR3. The chain links TRBV7-9 to TRBJ2-2, with 9 bases lining up with TRBD2. V lost 3 bases and J lost 5; bases outside the gene matches: 1. This CDR3 region has 14 residues. Germline CDR1 SEHNR, CDR2 FQNEAQ (reference sequence). DNA of the CDR3: TGTGCCAGCAGCTTTACTAGCGGGACCGGGGAGCTGTTTTTT. Encoded protein: CASSFTSGTGELFF.

CDR3: CASSLGHQNIQYF. The CDR3 DNA follows: TGTGCCAGCAGCTTGGGACACCAAAACATTCAGTACTTC. The chain is built from TRBV5-4 and TRBJ2-4; unclear D gene. Germline loops: CDR1 SGHNT, CDR2 YYREEE (reference sequence). V lost 0 bases and J lost 5, with 6 bases in between. The CDR3 is 13 amino acids.

The CDR3 loop is CASSPTPNQPQHF. CDR3 nucleotide sequence: TGCGCCAGCAGCCCAACTCCGAATCAGCCCCAGCATTTT. This rearrangement joins TRBV4-1 to TRBJ1-5; D unresolved. V was pared by 4 bases and J by 4 bases, with 8 bases between. CDR3 length: 13 residues. Germline V lookup: CDR1 MGHRA, CDR2 YSYEKL.

V gene TRBV10-3 combines with J gene TRBJ2-7, with 9 bases matching TRBD2. Losses at the gene ends were 6 bases for V and 0 bases for J; bases not matched to a gene: 3. Germline values: CDR1 ENHRY, CDR2 SYGVKD. This CDR3 spans 14 amino acids. The CDR3 sequence: CAISMTSGSYEQYF. DNA for the CDR3: TGTGCCATCAGCATGACTAGCGGCTCCTACGAGCAGTACTTC.

The gene calls are TRBV29-1 and TRBJ1-1; 9 nucleotides align to TRBD1. J was trimmed by 6 bases and V by 7 bases; bases with no gene match: 3. The CDR3 runs to 11 residues. Per the germline V gene, CDR1 is SQVTM and CDR2 is ANQGSEA. The CDR3 protein is CSAGDRAEAFF. The CDR3 nucleotides are TGCAGCGCTGGGGACAGGGCTGAAGCTTTCTTT.

This chain joins TRBV7-8 and TRBJ1-3; the match to TRBD1 covers 7 bases. Germline assignment: CDR1 SGHVS and CDR2 FQNEAQ. The CDR3 sequence is 15 residues long. The V gene end was trimmed by 5 bases and the J gene end by 4 bases; junction bases not matched to a gene: 8. The DNA of the CDR3 is TGTGCCAGCAGCCTTCTTTGGGGACAGGGAAACACCATATATTTT. Amino acid sequence: CASSLLWGQGNTIYF.

The J gene is TRBJ1-2, the V gene TRBV3-1 (or the pseudogene TRBV3-2), with D possibly being TRBD1 (6 bases). V lost 0 bases and J 3 bases, leaving 8 bases between the germline ends. CDR3 length: 14 residues. CDR1 and CDR2 (germline): LGHDT, YNNKEL (reference sequence). CDR3 sequence reads: CASSQEGGYYGYTF. The CDR3 DNA follows: TGTGCCAGCAGCCAAGAAGGGGGATACTATGGCTACACCTTC.

Points on this clone: Compared with germline, one end of the junction differs, possibly owing to a read error. The rearrangement joins TRBV3-1 (or the pseudogene TRBV3-2) to TRBJ1-1, with D maybe TRBD1 (5 bases). Germline V gene lookup returns CDR1 LGHDT and CDR2 YNNKEL (reference sequence). The CDR3 is made up of 16 amino acids. The CDR3 DNA reads TGTGCCAGCAGCCAAGTCGCTCAGATGGGGACCGGGGGTATCGGCTTT. It is translated as CASSQVAQMGTGGIGF.

The gene calls are TRBV2 and TRBJ2-2; possible D gene TRBD2, 6 bases. V was trimmed by 6 bases and J by 6 bases, leaving 8 bases between them. Germline assignment: CDR1 SNHLY and CDR2 FYNNEI. There are 12 residues in the CDR3. CDR3 in amino acids: CASRGLSGELFF. The CDR3, as DNA: TGTGCCAGCAGAGGACTATCCGGGGAGCTGTTTTTT.

The gene calls are TRBV6-5 and TRBJ2-7; weak D call: TRBD2 (7 bases). This CDR3 comprises 15 residues. In germline, CDR1 is MNHEY, CDR2 SVGAGI. The ends were cut back, 5 bases at V and 6 bases at J, with 20 bases in the middle. The CDR3 loop reads CASSPKGGGPPEQYF. The DNA for the CDR3 is TGTGCCAGCAGTCCGAAAGGGGGAGGGCCCCCCGAGCAGTACTTC.

This chain connects TRBV7-6 to TRBJ2-7, with TRBD1 matching 9 bases. The CDR3 consists of 14 residues. CDR1 SGHVS and CDR2 FNYEAQ come from the germline V gene. The V segment lost 8 bases and the J segment 0 bases; nucleotides outside the gene matches: 5. This chain's CDR3 is CASGEQGASYEQYF. The CDR3 DNA follows: TGTGCCAGCGGCGAACAGGGGGCCTCCTACGAGCAGTACTTC. The full variable domain, rest sourced from reference TRBV7-6 and TRBJ2-7, is GAGVSQSPRYKVTKRGQDVALRCDPISGHVSLYWYRQALGQGPEFLTYFNYEAQQDKSGLPNDRFSAERPEGSISTLTIQRTEQRDSAMYRCASGEQGASYEQYFGPGTRLTVT.

The J gene is TRBJ1-5, the V gene TRBV7-9, with 7 nucleotides matching TRBD1. This CDR3 spans 16 amino acids. V dropped 5 bases and J dropped 0; count of bases not matched to a gene: 7. CDR1 is SEHNR and CDR2 is FQNEAQ in the germline V gene (reference sequence). CDR3: CASSAGTDDSNQPQHF. The CDR3 nucleotides read TGTGCCAGCAGCGCCGGGACAGATGATAGCAATCAGCCCCAGCATTTT.

This chain connects TRBV18 to TRBJ1-6; D not certain. CDR3 length: 17 amino acids. Germline assignment: CDR1 KGHSH and CDR2 LQKENI. Trimming shortened V by 1 base and J by 0 bases, and 10 bases separated the two germline ends. CDR3 DNA: TGTGCCAGCTCACCACGACACCTGAGCTCCTATAATTCACCCCTCCACTTT. Protein sequence: CASSPRHLSSYNSPLHF.

V and J are TRBV2 and TRBJ2-2, with 8 nucleotides matching TRBD2. The CDR3 covers 16 residues. The V gene end was trimmed by 4 bases and the J gene end by 1 base; junction bases not matched to a gene: 5. Germline V gene lookup returns CDR1 SNHLY and CDR2 FYNNEI. The CDR3 DNA follows: TGTGCCAGCAGTGCTCTAGCGGGTCTGAACACCGGGGAGCTGTTTTTT. Protein: CASSALAGLNTGELFF. Complete variable domain (other parts from reference TRBV2 and TRBJ2-2): EPEVTQTPSHQVTQMGQEVILRCVPISNHLYFYWYRQILGQKVEFLVSFYNNEISEKSEIFDDQFSVERPDGSNFTLKIRSTKLEDSAMYFCASSALAGLNTGELFFGEGSRLTVL.

This rearrangement joins TRBV19 to TRBJ1-6; a weak D match, TRBD1 (5 bases). The CDR3 extends over 16 amino acids. Trimming cost V 2 bases and J 7 bases, with 15 bases left between them. Germline values: CDR1 LNHDA, CDR2 SQIVND (reference sequence). The DNA of the CDR3 is TGTGCCAGTAGTATACTACGGGGGAGATCGAATTCACCCCTCCACTTT. Its protein is CASSILRGRSNSPLHF.

The chain recombines TRBV6-5 with TRBJ2-1, with 7 bases identical to TRBD1. The CDR3 is 14 residues long. CDR1 MNHEY and CDR2 SVGAGI come from the germline V gene. The trim removed 2 bases at V and 8 bases at J, leaving 6 bases unmatched. DNA for the CDR3: TGTGCCAGCAGTTACAAGGGGGCGGTTCATGAGCAGTTCTTC. This sequence encodes CASSYKGAVHEQFF.

This sequence joins TRBV18 and TRBJ1-2; no definite D call. Germline V CDR1 and CDR2: KGHSH, LQKENI. V was clipped by 6 bases and J by 0 bases, with 8 bases between them. The CDR3 is 13 amino acids. The chain's CDR3 is CASSDWSNYGYTF. The CDR3 DNA reads as TGTGCCAGCTCGGACTGGTCTAACTATGGCTACACCTTC.